The 18 T cell receptor beta chains presented below share a single source sample, sequenced in a study of T cell repertoires and HLA-DP antigens. Their target antigens are unknown. Assay: immunoSEQ multiplex PCR; the TCRdb copy retains only in-frame clones and omits some. The sample has over 100,000 clones, 90% to 95% seen once. Sequencing used CD4+ T cells from PBMCs. These receptors came from a woman between 18 and 29 years old in good health and CMV-seronegative.

The rearrangement uses TRBV5-1 and TRBJ2-5; 10 nucleotides agree with TRBD2. V shed 0 bases and J 5 bases; nucleotides not matched to a gene: 10. There are 17 residues in the CDR3. Germline V gene data show CDR1 as SGHRS and CDR2 as YFSETQ. CDR3 sequence (DNA): TGCGCCAGCAGCTTGGGACTAGCGGGCCCTCAGAGGGAGACCCAGTACTTC. Amino acids: CASSLGLAGPQRETQYF.

This chain joins TRBV5-4 and TRBJ2-1; no firm D call. Trimming took 4 bases from V and 6 from J, leaving 17 bases between them. Germline CDR1 reads SGHNT; CDR2 reads YYREEE (reference sequence). This CDR3 has 15 residues. This CDR3 is CASSRDPYASNEQFF. The CDR3 DNA sequence: TGTGCCAGCAGCCGAGACCCTTACGCCTCCAATGAGCAGTTCTTC.

The chain uses TRBV18 and TRBJ1-5; possibly TRBD1 for D (5 bases). Trimming took off 1 base at V and 4 bases at J, with 8 bases between the two ends. This CDR3 is 14 amino acids long. CDR1 is KGHSH, CDR2 LQKENI, per germline. CDR3 region: CASSPQGRNQPQHF. The CDR3 DNA is TGTGCCAGCTCACCACAGGGGCGGAATCAGCCCCAGCATTTT. Based on the CDR3 plus reference TRBV18 and TRBJ1-5, the full variable domain is NAGVMQNPRHLVRRRGQEARLRCSPMKGHSHVYWYRQLPEEGLKFMVYLQKENIIDESGMPKERFSAEFPKEGPSILRIQQVVRGDSAAYFCASSPQGRNQPQHFGDGTRLSIL.

This chain joins TRBV29-1 and TRBJ1-1, with D possibly matching TRBD1 (6 bases). The CDR3 spans 12 residues. Deletions cut 6 bases from V and 1 base from J, with 9 bases between. Germline-derived CDR1 and CDR2 are SQVTM and ANQGSEA. The chain's CDR3 is CSVGGWNTEAFF. The DNA of the CDR3 is TGCAGCGTAGGGGGATGGAACACTGAAGCTTTCTTT.

The chain employs TRBV19 and TRBJ2-2; 12 bases match TRBD1. Germline CDR1 is LNHDA and CDR2 is SQIVND (reference sequence). CDR3 length: 18 residues. Unmatched junction bases numbered 9, after V lost 2 bases and J lost 5 bases. For the CDR3, the DNA is TGTGCCAGTAGTATACGACCGGGACAGGGGGCTGGTACCGGGGAGCTGTTTTTT. Protein product: CASSIRPGQGAGTGELFF. Full variable domain (rest looked up from reference TRBV19 and TRBJ2-2): DGGITQSPKYLFRKEGQNVTLSCEQNLNHDAMYWYRQDPGQGLRLIYYSQIVNDFQKGDIAEGYSVSREKKESFPLTVTSAQKNPTAFYLCASSIRPGQGAGTGELFFGEGSRLTVL.

The genes are TRBV5-6 and TRBJ2-3, with a weak D call TRBD1 (6 bases). The CDR3 runs 17 residues. CDR1 SGHDT and CDR2 YYEEEE come from the germline V gene. Between the trimmed V and J ends, which lost 0 bases and 1 base, there was a span of 15 bases. The CDR3 nucleotides read TGTGCCAGCAGCTTGGCGCAGGGTGGGGGCCGCACAGATACGCAGTATTTT. Translation gives CASSLAQGGGRTDTQYF.

This clone was seen once. The chain links TRBV6-1 to TRBJ2-5, with D tentatively TRBD2 (5 bases). Germline CDR1 and CDR2: MNHNS and SASEGT. Trimming stripped 6 bases from V and 2 bases from J, with 10 bases between. The CDR3 is 13 amino acids. The CDR3 sequence: CASSLDYQETQYF. The CDR3 coding sequence is TGTGCCAGCAGCCTCGACTATCAAGAGACCCAGTACTTC.

The gene calls are TRBV5-1 and TRBJ2-1; the D is unclear. Trimming left V 7 bases short and J 0 bases short, with 14 bases between. Germline V gene data show CDR1 as SGHRS and CDR2 as YFSETQ. The CDR3 has 15 amino acids. The CDR3 sequence: CASSAGPGSYNEQFF. As DNA, the CDR3 is TGCGCCAGCTCCGCCGGTCCCGGCTCCTACAATGAGCAGTTCTTC.

The chain employs TRBV6-5 and TRBJ1-1; TRBD1 matches 10 bases. The CDR3 runs to 15 residues. CDR1 is MNHEY and CDR2 is SVGAGI in the germline V gene. After removal of 5 bases from V and 2 bases from J, the junction contained 5 bases not matched to a gene. CDR3 loop: CASSRQGALNTEAFF. DNA for the CDR3: TGTGCCAGCAGTCGACAGGGGGCGTTAAACACTGAAGCTTTCTTT.

The chain has TRBV25-1 and TRBJ1-2; D may be TRBD1 (6 bases). V was trimmed by 2 bases and J by 1 base, leaving 11 bases between them. The germline V gene encodes CDR1 MGHDK and CDR2 SYGVNS. The CDR3 runs 15 residues. DNA for the CDR3: TGTGCCAGCAGTGAAACAGGGAGGGGTAACTATGGCTACACCTTC. As protein: CASSETGRGNYGYTF.

The chain is built from TRBV5-1 and TRBJ2-5, with 8 bases identical to TRBD2. The germline V gene encodes CDR1 SGHRS and CDR2 YFSETQ. This CDR3 is 16 amino acids long. J gave up 2 bases and V 4 bases, and 10 bases lay outside the gene matches. As DNA, the CDR3 is TGCGCCAGCAGCACCTCGCTCACGGGGGGGCAAGAGACCCAGTACTTC. Its translation: CASSTSLTGGQETQYF.

The genes are TRBV5-4 and TRBJ1-1; D perhaps matches TRBD1 (5 bases). Trimming shortened V by 0 bases and J by 4 bases, and 13 bases separated the two germline ends. Germline-derived CDR1 and CDR2 are SGHNT and YYREEE (reference sequence). The CDR3 length is 15 residues. The chain's CDR3 is CASSLGSGTGTEAFF. The CDR3 DNA sequence: TGTGCCAGCAGCTTGGGTTCCGGGACGGGCACTGAAGCTTTCTTT. The full variable domain, completed using reference TRBV5-4 and TRBJ1-1, is ETGVTQSPTHLIKTRGQQVTLRCSSQSGHNTVSWYQQALGQGPQFIFQYYREEENGRGNFPPRFSGLQFPNYSSELNVNALELDDSALYLCASSLGSGTGTEAFFGQGTRLTVV.

This chain links TRBV5-1 with TRBJ1-2; possibly TRBD1 for D (5 bases). Trimming took off 1 base at V and 0 bases at J, with 7 bases between the two ends. This CDR3 has 14 amino acids. Per the germline V gene, CDR1 is SGHRS and CDR2 is YFSETQ. The CDR3 is CASSLQGANYGYTF. In nucleotides, the CDR3 is TGCGCCAGCAGCTTGCAGGGAGCTAACTATGGCTACACCTTC.

This chain links TRBV28 with TRBJ2-5; D call uncertain. The CDR3 consists of 14 residues. The V gene's germline CDR1 is MDHEN and CDR2 SYDVKM. The CDR3 DNA reads as TGTGCTCCACGACCAGCCGGAGTGGGTGAGACCCAGTACTTC. This encodes CAPRPAGVGETQYF.

J is TRBJ1-6 and V is TRBV7-6; D is possibly TRBD1 (6 bases). This CDR3 contains 18 residues. Per the germline V gene, CDR1 is SGHVS and CDR2 is FNYEAQ. V was trimmed by 0 bases and J by 1 base, leaving 13 bases between them. CDR3 in DNA: TGTGCCAGCAGCTTAGCGGGGCAGGGGAGATCCTATAATTCACCCCTCCACTTT. Translating it yields CASSLAGQGRSYNSPLHF.

The chain joins TRBV7-3 to TRBJ1-1, with TRBD1 as a possible D gene (6 bases). Trimming pared 2 bases from V and 1 base from J, leaving 11 bases between. This CDR3 has 15 amino acids. Germline lookup yields CDR1 SGHTA and CDR2 FQGTGA. In DNA form, the CDR3 reads TGTGCCAGCAGCTTAGGCCCGACAGGGAACACTGAAGCTTTCTTT. This encodes CASSLGPTGNTEAFF.

This chain links TRBV7-2 with TRBJ1-2; D ambiguous. V was shortened by 0 bases and J by 6 bases, with 5 bases between the two germline ends. This CDR3 has 12 residues. Germline loops: CDR1 SGHTA, CDR2 FQGNSA. CDR3 bases: TGTGCCAGCAGCTTAGCAGGACATGGCTACACCTTC. Its translation is CASSLAGHGYTF.

This chain connects TRBV10-3 to TRBJ2-5, with 10 bases lining up with TRBD1. J lost 5 bases, V lost 6 bases, and 3 bases had no gene match. The V gene's germline CDR1 is ENHRY and CDR2 SYGVKD. The CDR3 is made up of 13 amino acids. The CDR3 protein is CAIRGTGDETQYF. CDR3 coding DNA: TGTGCCATCAGGGGGACAGGGGACGAGACCCAGTACTTC.